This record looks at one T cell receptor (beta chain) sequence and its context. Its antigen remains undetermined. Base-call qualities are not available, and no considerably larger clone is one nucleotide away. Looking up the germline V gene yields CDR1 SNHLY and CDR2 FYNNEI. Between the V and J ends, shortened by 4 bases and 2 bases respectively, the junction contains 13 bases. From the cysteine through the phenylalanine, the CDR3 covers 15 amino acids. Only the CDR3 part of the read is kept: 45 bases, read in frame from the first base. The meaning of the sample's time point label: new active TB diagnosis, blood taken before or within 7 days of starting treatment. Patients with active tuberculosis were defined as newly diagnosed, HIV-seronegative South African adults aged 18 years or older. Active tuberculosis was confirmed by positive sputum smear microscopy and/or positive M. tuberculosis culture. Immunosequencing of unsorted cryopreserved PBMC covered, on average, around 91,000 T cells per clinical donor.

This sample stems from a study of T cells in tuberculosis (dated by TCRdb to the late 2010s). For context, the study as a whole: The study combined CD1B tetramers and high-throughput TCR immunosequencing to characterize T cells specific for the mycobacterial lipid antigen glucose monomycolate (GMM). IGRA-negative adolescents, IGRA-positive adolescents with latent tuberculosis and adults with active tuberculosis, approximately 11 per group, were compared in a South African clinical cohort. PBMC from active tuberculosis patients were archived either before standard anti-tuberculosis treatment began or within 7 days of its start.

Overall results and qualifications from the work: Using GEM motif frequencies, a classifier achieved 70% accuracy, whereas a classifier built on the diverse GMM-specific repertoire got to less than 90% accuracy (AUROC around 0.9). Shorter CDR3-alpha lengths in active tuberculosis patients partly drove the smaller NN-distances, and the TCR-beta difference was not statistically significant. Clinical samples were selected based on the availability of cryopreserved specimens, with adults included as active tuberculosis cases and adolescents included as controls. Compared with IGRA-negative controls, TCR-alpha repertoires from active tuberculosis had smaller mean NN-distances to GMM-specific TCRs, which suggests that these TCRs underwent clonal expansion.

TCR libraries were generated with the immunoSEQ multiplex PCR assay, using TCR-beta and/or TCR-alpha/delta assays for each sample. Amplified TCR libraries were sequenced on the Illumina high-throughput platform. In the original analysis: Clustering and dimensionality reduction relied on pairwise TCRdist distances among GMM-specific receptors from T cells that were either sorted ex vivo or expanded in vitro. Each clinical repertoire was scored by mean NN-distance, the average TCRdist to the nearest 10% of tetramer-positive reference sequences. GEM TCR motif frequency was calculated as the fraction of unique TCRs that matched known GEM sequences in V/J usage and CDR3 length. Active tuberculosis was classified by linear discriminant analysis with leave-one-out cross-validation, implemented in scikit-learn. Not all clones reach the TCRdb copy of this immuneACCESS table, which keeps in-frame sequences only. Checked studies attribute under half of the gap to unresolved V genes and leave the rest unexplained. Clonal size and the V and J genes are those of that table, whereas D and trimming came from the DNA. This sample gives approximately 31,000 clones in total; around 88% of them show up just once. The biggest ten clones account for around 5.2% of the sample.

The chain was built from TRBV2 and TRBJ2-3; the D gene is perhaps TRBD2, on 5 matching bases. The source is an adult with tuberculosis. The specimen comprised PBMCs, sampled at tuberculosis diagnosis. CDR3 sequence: CASSAKSGITDTQYF. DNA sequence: TGTGCCAGCAGTGCAAAGAGCGGAATCACAGATACGCAGTATTTT.